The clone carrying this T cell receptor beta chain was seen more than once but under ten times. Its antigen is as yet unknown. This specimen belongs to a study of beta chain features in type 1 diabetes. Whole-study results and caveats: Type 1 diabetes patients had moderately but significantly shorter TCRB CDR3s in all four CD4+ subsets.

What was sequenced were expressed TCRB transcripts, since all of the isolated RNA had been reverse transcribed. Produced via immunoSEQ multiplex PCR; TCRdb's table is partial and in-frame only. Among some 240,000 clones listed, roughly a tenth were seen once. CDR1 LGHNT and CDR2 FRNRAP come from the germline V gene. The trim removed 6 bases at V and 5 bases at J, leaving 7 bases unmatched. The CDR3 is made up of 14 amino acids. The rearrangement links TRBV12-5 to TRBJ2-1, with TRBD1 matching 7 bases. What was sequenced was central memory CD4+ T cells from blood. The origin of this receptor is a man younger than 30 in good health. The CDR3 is CASGTGTVNNEQFF. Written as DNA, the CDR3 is TGTGCTAGTGGAACCGGGACAGTAAACAATGAGCAGTTCTTC.